A single sample gave rise to the 2 T cell receptor beta chains below, sequenced in a study of T-cell memory formation after mild COVID-19. TCRdb reprocessed the 5' RACE reads via MiXCR and lists one record per CDR3 protein. Altogether roughly 68,000 distinct CDR3 sequences are present, around 17% being singletons, with the ten largest covering roughly a third. The sequencing input was PBMCs or a T cell subset sorted from them (not recorded which). The receptors derive from an adult woman who had mild COVID-19 (a few samples of this study predate the infection). Cell type and time point are not known.

The V call is TRBV20-1, the J call TRBJ2-5, with TRBD2 matching over 13 bases. The germline CDR1 and CDR2 sequences are DFQATT and SNEGSKA (reference sequence). This CDR3 contains 19 residues. V lost 1 base to trimming and J lost 1 base; unmatched junction nucleotides: 12. CDR3 loop: CSARAEGVLAGGPQETQYF. In DNA form, the CDR3 reads TGCAGTGCTAGAGCGGAGGGAGTACTAGCGGGGGGGCCCCAAGAGACCCAGTACTTC.

This clonotype was seen only a few times. The chain is built from TRBV2 and TRBJ2-3; D uncertain. The germline gives CDR1 SNHLY, CDR2 FYNNEI. V lost 8 bases, J lost 5 bases, and 14 bases lay in between. The CDR3 covers 13 residues. This chain's CDR3 is CASVPPAGDTQYF. In DNA, the CDR3 is TGTGCCAGCGTTCCCCCTGCTGGAGATACGCAGTATTTT. Drawing the rest from reference TRBV2 and TRBJ2-3, the complete variable domain is EPEVTQTPSHQVTQMGQEVILRCVPISNHLYFYWYRQILGQKVEFLVSFYNNEISEKSEIFDDQFSVERPDGSNFTLKIRSTKLEDSAMYFCASVPPAGDTQYFGPGTRLTVL.